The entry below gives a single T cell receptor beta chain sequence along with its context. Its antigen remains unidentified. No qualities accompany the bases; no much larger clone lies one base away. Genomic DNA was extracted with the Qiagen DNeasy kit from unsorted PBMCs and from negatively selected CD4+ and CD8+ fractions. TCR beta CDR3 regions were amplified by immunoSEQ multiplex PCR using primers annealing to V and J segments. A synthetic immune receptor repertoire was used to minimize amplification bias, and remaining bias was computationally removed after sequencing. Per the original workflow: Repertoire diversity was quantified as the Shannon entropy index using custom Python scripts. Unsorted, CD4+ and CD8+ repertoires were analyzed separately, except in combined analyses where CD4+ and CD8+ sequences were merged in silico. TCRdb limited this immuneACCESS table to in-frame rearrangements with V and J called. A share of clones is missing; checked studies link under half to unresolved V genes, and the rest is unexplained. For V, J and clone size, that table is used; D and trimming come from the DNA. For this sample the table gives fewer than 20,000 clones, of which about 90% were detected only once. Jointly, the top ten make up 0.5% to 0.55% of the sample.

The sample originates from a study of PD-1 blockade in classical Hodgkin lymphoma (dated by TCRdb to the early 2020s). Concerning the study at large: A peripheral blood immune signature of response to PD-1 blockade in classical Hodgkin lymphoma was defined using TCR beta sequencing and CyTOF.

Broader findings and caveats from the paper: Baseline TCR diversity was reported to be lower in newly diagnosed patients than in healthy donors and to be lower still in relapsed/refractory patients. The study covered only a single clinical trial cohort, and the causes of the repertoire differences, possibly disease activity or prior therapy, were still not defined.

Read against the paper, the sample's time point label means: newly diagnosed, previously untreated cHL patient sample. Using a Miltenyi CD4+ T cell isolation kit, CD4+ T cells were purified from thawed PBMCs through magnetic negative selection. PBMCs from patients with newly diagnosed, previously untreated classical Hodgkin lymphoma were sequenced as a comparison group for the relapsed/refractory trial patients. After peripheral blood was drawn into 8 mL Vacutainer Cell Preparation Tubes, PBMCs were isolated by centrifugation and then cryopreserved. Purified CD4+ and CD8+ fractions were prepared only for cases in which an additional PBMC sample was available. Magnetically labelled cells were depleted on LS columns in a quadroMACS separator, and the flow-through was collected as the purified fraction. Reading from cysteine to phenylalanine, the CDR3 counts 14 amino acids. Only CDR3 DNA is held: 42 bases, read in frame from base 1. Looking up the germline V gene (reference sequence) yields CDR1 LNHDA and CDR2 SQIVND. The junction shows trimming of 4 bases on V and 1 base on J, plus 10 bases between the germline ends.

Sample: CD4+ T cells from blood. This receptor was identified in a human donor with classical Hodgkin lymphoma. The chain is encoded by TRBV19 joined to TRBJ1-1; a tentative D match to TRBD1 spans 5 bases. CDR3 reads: CASSRGFENTEAFF. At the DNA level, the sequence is TGTGCCAGTAGTAGGGGGTTTGAGAACACTGAAGCTTTCTTT. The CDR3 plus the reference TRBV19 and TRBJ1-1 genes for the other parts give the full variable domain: DGGITQSPKYLFRKEGQNVTLSCEQNLNHDAMYWYRQDPGQGLRLIYYSQIVNDFQKGDIAEGYSVSREKKESFPLTVTSAQKNPTAFYLCASSRGFENTEAFFGQGTRLTVV.